The 19 T cell receptor beta chains in this list originate from one sample, sequenced in a study of monozygotic twins with inflammatory bowel disease. TCRdb reprocessed the 5' RACE reads and stores each CDR3 protein as one record, lacking DNA. In all, the sample yields some 400,000 distinct CDR3 sequences. Sample: blood. These receptors were collected from a human donor with ulcerative colitis or Crohn's disease, or a healthy co-twin of an affected twin (not recorded which).

The genes are TRBV18 and TRBJ1-1; the TRBD1 assignment by TCRdb is unverifiable without DNA. Germline V gene sequence: CDR1 KGHSH, CDR2 LQKENI. This CDR3 has 17 amino acids. The CDR3: CASSPPVSGGRYTEAFF.

V usage is TRBV4-1 and J usage is TRBJ2-2; the D call of TRBD2 rests on TCRdb alone, since no DNA is present to check it. Per the germline V gene, CDR1 is MGHRA and CDR2 is YSYEKL. The CDR3 length is 17 residues. CDR3: CASSNFGRDYPTGELFF.

The gene calls are TRBV7-2 and TRBJ2-1. The CDR3 has 15 residues. Per germline, CDR1 SGHTA and CDR2 FQGNSA. CDR3 loop: CASSLAGHEYNEQFF.

The chain has TRBV11-2 and TRBJ2-2; TCRdb calls TRBD2, which cannot be checked without DNA. The germline V gene has CDR1 SGHAT and CDR2 FQNNGV. The CDR3 length is 16 residues. CDR3 in amino acids: CASSLDRLAGSGELFF.

The V gene is TRBV6-5, the J gene TRBJ2-3; the D call of TRBD2 rests on TCRdb alone, since no DNA is present to check it. The germline gives CDR1 MNHEY, CDR2 SVGAGI. This CDR3 has 17 amino acids. CDR3: CASSYSAASPSTDTQYF.

The CDR3 reads CASSLRGGEQPQHF. This chain connects TRBV2 to TRBJ1-5; TCRdb returns TRBD1, unconfirmable since there is no DNA. The germline V gene encodes CDR1 SNHLY and CDR2 FYNNEI. The CDR3 is 14 amino acids.

The chain couples TRBV19 to TRBJ2-1; TCRdb names TRBD2, which stays unverified in the absence of DNA. Germline V gene lookup returns CDR1 LNHDA and CDR2 SQIVND (reference sequence). This CDR3 has 13 amino acids. Here the CDR3 reads CASKPLLGNEQFF. Full variable domain (rest looked up from reference TRBV19 and TRBJ2-1): DGGITQSPKYLFRKEGQNVTLSCEQNLNHDAMYWYRQDPGQGLRLIYYSQIVNDFQKGDIAEGYSVSREKKESFPLTVTSAQKNPTAFYLCASKPLLGNEQFFGPGTRLTVL.

The rearrangement links TRBV6-2 or TRBV6-3 to TRBJ1-2. CDR1 is MNHEY, CDR2 SVGEGT, per germline. The CDR3 has 16 amino acids. This CDR3 is CASSWSSGTTGLGYTF.

This chain uses TRBV7-2 with TRBJ2-7; TCRdb proposes TRBD1, but this gene call is untestable without DNA. CDR3 length: 15 residues. Germline CDR1 is SGHTA and CDR2 is FQGNSA. CDR3 amino acids: CASSFNRDRSYEQYF.

The chain combines TRBV14 with TRBJ1-1. The germline V gene encodes CDR1 SGHDN and CDR2 FVKESK. The CDR3 runs to 15 residues. CDR3 amino acids: CASSQGTVMNTEAFF.

CDR3 sequence: CASSFSVEKGYTF. This sequence joins TRBV7-2 and TRBJ1-2. The CDR3 spans 13 residues. Per the germline V gene, CDR1 is SGHTA and CDR2 is FQGNSA.

The chain recombines TRBV27 with TRBJ2-5; TCRdb's D call, TRBD1, is unchecked because there is no DNA. The germline gives CDR1 MNHEY, CDR2 SMNVEV (reference sequence). The CDR3 sequence is 15 residues long. CDR3 in amino acids: CASSTLQGVKETQYF.

Here the CDR3 reads CASSLGRGLNTEAFF. The rearrangement uses TRBV27 and TRBJ1-1; absent DNA, TCRdb's TRBD1 call cannot be checked. Germline CDR1 and CDR2: MNHEY and SMNVEV (reference sequence). The length of the CDR3 is 15 residues.

The V and J genes are TRBV6-2 or TRBV6-3 and TRBJ2-1; the TCRdb D gene call, TRBD2, has no DNA to confirm it. Germline V gene data show CDR1 as MNHEY and CDR2 as SVGEGT. CDR3 length: 20 amino acids. The CDR3 protein is CASSYSILRELAGSRNEQFF.

The chain joins TRBV19 to TRBJ1-4; TCRdb's D call of TRBD1 is untestable without DNA. In germline, CDR1 is LNHDA, CDR2 SQIVND (reference sequence). This CDR3 spans 15 amino acids. The chain's CDR3 is CASSIVGGPNEKLFF.

The J gene is TRBJ1-1, the V gene TRBV9; there is no DNA to check the TCRdb D call of TRBD1. Germline lookup yields CDR1 SGDLS and CDR2 YYNGEE. The CDR3 extends over 17 amino acids. CDR3 loop: CASSVDPGHWSATEAFF.

CDR3 residues: CARTARGHNQPQHF. This chain links TRBV19 with TRBJ1-5; TCRdb lists TRBD1, though no DNA is available to test this call. CDR3 length: 14 amino acids. Germline assignment: CDR1 LNHDA and CDR2 SQIVND (reference sequence).

This sequence joins TRBV20-1 and TRBJ1-5. The V gene's germline CDR1 is DFQATT and CDR2 SNEGSKA (reference sequence). CDR3 length: 13 amino acids. CDR3 loop: CSASGGPNQPRHF.

The chain carries TRBV4-2 and TRBJ2-3; TCRdb returns TRBD2, unconfirmable since there is no DNA. The length of the CDR3 is 18 residues. Germline V gene lookup returns CDR1 LGHNA and CDR2 YNFKEQ. The CDR3 reads CASSQDGEGTGRTDTQYF.